This T cell receptor (beta chain) was documented in a study of shared clonotypes between healthy human individuals. Germline loops: CDR1 MGHRA, CDR2 YSYEKL. Trimming took off 1 base at V and 3 bases at J, with 13 bases between the two ends. The length of the CDR3 is 16 residues. A note on this clone: Antigen: not known.

Study findings and constraints: Clonotypes which were not shared had lower generation probabilities than clonotypes that all four donors shared. Specimens sampled were limited to blood, with tissue repertoires likely differing. For naive CD4 cells, roughly 5% of clonotypes were shared across a handful of donors.

The DNA input per sorted-subset replicate PCR was about 220 ng, corresponding to 30,000 or so T cell genomes. Sequencing was performed with immunoSEQ multiplex PCR; in TCRdb, only in-frame clones are kept and a portion is missing. The table lists 100,000 or so clones, roughly 70% of them singletons. This rearrangement joins TRBV4-1 to TRBJ2-1; D is uncertain. Source material: memory CD8+ T cells sorted from blood. Subset described: CD45RO+ cells pooled with CCR7-negative TemRA cells. This sequence was found in a woman younger than 45 in good health. The CDR3 DNA follows: TGCGCCAGCAGCCAAGGCCGGTTCTCCATCTACAATGAGCAGTTCTTC. This translates into CASSQGRFSIYNEQFF.